The 9 T cell receptor beta chains given below trace back to one sample, sequenced in a study of CD8 T cells in Susac syndrome. Random hexamers served to reverse transcribe about 0.5 to 1 ug RNA. TCRdb re-called the immunoSEQ multiplex PCR reads through MiXCR, storing one row per CDR3 protein. The data show about 440,000 distinct CDR3 sequences, roughly 85% seen once. Source material: CD8+ T cells from PBMCs. The receptors stem from a human donor with multiple sclerosis.

The V gene is TRBV10-1, the J gene TRBJ2-7; D not resolved. The germline V gene encodes CDR1 WNHNN and CDR2 SYGVQD (reference sequence). The V and J ends lost 2 bases and 2 bases respectively, with 7 bases between them. This CDR3 spans 13 amino acids. The CDR3 here is CASSEKVTYEQYF. The CDR3 bases are TGCGCCAGCAGTGAGAAAGTAACCTACGAGCAGTACTTC.

This chain connects TRBV4-1 to TRBJ2-1, with 7 bases aligning to TRBD1. CDR3 length equals 16 residues. V was pared by 1 base and J by 0 bases, with 3 bases of the junction left unmatched. Germline V gene sequence: CDR1 MGHRA, CDR2 YSYEKL. The CDR3 nucleotides read TGCGCCAGCAGCCAAGCCGCAGGGGGCTCCTACAATGAGCAGTTCTTC. Its protein product is CASSQAAGGSYNEQFF.

This chain links TRBV7-8 with TRBJ1-5, with no clear D. V lost 5 bases to trimming and J lost 2 bases, with 19 bases between them. Germline lookup yields CDR1 SGHVS and CDR2 FQNEAQ. The CDR3 runs to 17 residues. This chain's CDR3 is CASSDTTPGAGNQPQHF. Written as DNA, the CDR3 is TGTGCCAGCAGCGATACAACGCCAGGAGCGGGCAATCAGCCCCAGCATTTT.

This clonotype has a single count. V gene TRBV27 combines with J gene TRBJ2-7; 7 bases are shared with TRBD2. Per the germline V gene, CDR1 is MNHEY and CDR2 is SMNVEV (reference sequence). Unmatched junction bases numbered 7, after V lost 0 bases and J lost 2 bases. This CDR3 spans 16 amino acids. The CDR3 DNA reads TGTGCCAGCAGTTTATCTGGGACGGGACTAACCTACGAGCAGTACTTC. Its translation is CASSLSGTGLTYEQYF.

This clonotype was observed a single time. The V gene is TRBV7-2, the J gene TRBJ2-7; the match to TRBD1 covers 10 bases. The V gene's germline CDR1 is SGHTA and CDR2 FQGNSA. The CDR3 covers 16 residues. The trim removed 3 bases at V and 1 base at J, leaving 6 bases unmatched. Here the CDR3 DNA reads TGTGCCAGCAGCTTTCCCCGGGACAGGGGTTCCTACGAGCAGTACTTC. It translates to CASSFPRDRGSYEQYF.

The V gene is TRBV5-4, the J gene TRBJ1-1; D uncertain. With 2 bases removed from V and 5 bases from J, the gap between germline ends came to 13 bases. Germline CDR1 reads SGHNT; CDR2 reads YYREEE (reference sequence). CDR3 length: 14 residues. The CDR3 reads CASSFRGGLTEAFF. The CDR3 DNA reads as TGTGCCAGCAGCTTCCGGGGTGGTCTTACTGAAGCTTTCTTT. The full variable domain, with the rest looked up from reference TRBV5-4 and TRBJ1-1, is ETGVTQSPTHLIKTRGQQVTLRCSSQSGHNTVSWYQQALGQGPQFIFQYYREEENGRGNFPPRFSGLQFPNYSSELNVNALELDDSALYLCASSFRGGLTEAFFGQGTRLTVV.

This chain uses TRBV25-1 with TRBJ2-7; no clear D gene. Trimming shortened V by 3 bases and J by 4 bases, and 7 bases separated the two germline ends. CDR3 length: 12 residues. Germline values: CDR1 MGHDK, CDR2 SYGVNS. The CDR3 spells CASSDSLYEQYF. The DNA of the CDR3 is TGTGCCAGCAGTGACAGCTTGTACGAGCAGTACTTC.

The chain employs TRBV4-1 and TRBJ1-2; 10 bases match TRBD1. CDR3 size: 18 residues. Trimming at V came to 0 bases and at J to 4 bases, leaving 11 bases not matched to a gene. Germline-derived CDR1 and CDR2 are MGHRA and YSYEKL. The CDR3 region is CASSQEVGQGPPTYGYTF. The CDR3 DNA is TGCGCCAGCAGCCAAGAGGTGGGACAGGGGCCCCCGACCTATGGCTACACCTTC.

This clonotype was recorded only once. The rearrangement joins TRBV28 to TRBJ2-7, with TRBD1 as a possible D gene (6 bases). The ends were cut back, 2 bases at V and 7 bases at J, with 15 bases in the middle. Germline assignment: CDR1 MDHEN and CDR2 SYDVKM. The CDR3 has 14 amino acids. The CDR3 here is CASSLPQGTGEQYF. As DNA, the CDR3 is TGTGCCAGCAGTTTACCCCAGGGGACGGGGGAGCAGTACTTC.